The text below deals with one T cell receptor (beta chain). This sample is drawn from a study of blood T cell repertoires in COVID-19. At the level of the study: Some COVID-19 samples were acute and others convalescent; all came from the United States, Italy and Spain. T cells, B-cell-depleted T cells, or PBMCs supplied cDNA or gDNA.

V lost 5 bases, J lost 1 base, and 7 bases lay in between. Germline V gene lookup returns CDR1 KGHDR and CDR2 SFDVKD. The CDR3 runs to 13 residues. Measured with immunoSEQ multiplex PCR; TCRdb has only the in-frame clones, and not every one. The sample has some 96,000 clones, more than 75% seen once. This receptor was taken from a man aged 45-60 years with acute or convalescent COVID-19. The chain carries TRBV24-1 and TRBJ2-5, with D uncertain. Sequencing was carried out using peripheral blood. In DNA, the CDR3 is TGTGCCACCAGTGCGGTGCTCCAAGAGACCCAGTACTTC. Encoded protein: CATSAVLQETQYF.